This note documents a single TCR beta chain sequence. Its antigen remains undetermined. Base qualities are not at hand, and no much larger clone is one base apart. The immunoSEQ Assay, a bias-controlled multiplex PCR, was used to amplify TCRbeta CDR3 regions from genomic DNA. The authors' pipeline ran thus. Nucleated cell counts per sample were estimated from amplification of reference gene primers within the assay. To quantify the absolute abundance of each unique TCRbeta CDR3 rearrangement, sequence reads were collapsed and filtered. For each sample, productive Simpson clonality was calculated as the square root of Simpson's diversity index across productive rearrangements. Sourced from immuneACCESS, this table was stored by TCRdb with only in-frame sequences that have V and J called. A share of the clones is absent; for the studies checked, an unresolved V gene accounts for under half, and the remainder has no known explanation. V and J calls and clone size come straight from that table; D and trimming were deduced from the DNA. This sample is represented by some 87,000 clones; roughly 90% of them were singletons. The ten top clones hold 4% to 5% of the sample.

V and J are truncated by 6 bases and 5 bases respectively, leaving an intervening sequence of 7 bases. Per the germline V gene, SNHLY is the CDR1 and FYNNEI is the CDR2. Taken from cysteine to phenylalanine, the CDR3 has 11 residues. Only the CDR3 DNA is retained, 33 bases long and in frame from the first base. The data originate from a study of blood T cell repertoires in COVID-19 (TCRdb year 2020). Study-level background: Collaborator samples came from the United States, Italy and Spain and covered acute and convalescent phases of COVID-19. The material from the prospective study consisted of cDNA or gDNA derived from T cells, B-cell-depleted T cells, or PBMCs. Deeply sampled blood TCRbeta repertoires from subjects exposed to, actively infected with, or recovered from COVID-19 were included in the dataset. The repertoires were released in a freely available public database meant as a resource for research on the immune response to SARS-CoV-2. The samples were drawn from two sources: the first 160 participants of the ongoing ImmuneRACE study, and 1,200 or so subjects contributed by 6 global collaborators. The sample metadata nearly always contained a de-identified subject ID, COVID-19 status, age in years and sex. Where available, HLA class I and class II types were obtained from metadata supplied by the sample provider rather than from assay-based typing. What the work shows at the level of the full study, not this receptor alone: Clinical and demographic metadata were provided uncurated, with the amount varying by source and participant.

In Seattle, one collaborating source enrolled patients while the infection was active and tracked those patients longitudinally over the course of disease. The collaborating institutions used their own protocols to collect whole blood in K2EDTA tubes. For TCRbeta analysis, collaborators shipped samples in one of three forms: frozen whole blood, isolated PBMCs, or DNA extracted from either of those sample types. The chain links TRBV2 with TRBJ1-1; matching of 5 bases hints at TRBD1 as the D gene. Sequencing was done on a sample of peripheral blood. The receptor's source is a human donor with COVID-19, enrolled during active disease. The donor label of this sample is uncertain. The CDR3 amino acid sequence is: CASRGGTEAFF. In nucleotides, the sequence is TGTGCCAGCAGGGGGGGGACTGAAGCTTTCTTT.